Included here is one T cell receptor beta chain sequence, with context. The source of the sample is a study of T cell responses to AZD1222 COVID-19 vaccine. Trimming left V 8 bases short and J 1 base short, with 14 bases between. In germline, CDR1 is MNHEY, CDR2 SVGAGI. This CDR3 region has 14 residues. Sequencing used immunoSEQ multiplex PCR; TCRdb keeps in-frame clones, though not all of them. The data show 150,000 to 200,000 clones, with roughly 94% seen just once and under 1.5% held by the top ten. The TCR comes from an adult who received the AZD1222 COVID-19 vaccine. Sample: peripheral blood, taken 28 days after the second AZD1222 dose. V and J are TRBV6-5 and TRBJ1-2; TRBD1 might be the D (6 bases). The CDR3 DNA reads as TGTGCCAGCGCTGGGAGAGGGGGTAACTATGGCTACACCTTC. This codes for CASAGRGGNYGYTF.